This TCR beta chain is from a study of cytomegalovirus exposure and HLA in healthy donors (dated by TCRdb to 2017 to 2019). Looking at the study overall: In an earlier analysis of about 560 of the donors, approximately 300 Gb of sequence data and 90 million to 130 million unique TCR beta sequences from roughly 200 million T cells were reported. Besides the first cohort of 500 to 700 subjects, a separate validation cohort made up of over 95 different subjects was used. Donor age, sex, ethnicity and CMV serostatus were compiled together with the repertoire data. Across 398 genotyped donors of the cohort, an average of about 240,000 unique TCR beta nucleotide sequences per donor were sequenced, and around 20% of those sequences were non-productive. The study aimed to test whether cataloging public T cell receptors could reveal signatures of past pathogen exposure. The study used immunosequencing to profile the T cell repertoires of approximately 650 subjects and linked those repertoires to cytomegalovirus serostatus. Around 330 gigabases of sequencing data and roughly 81 million unique TCR sequences made up an early release that covered several hundred HLA-typed donors. The later analysis used no new phenotypic data to find candidate immune exposures, relying instead on TCR beta sequences and their occurrence across donors. About five DR-DQ haplotypes were treated as single units for association and clustering because of strong linkage in the cohort. To decide whether each TCR beta V gene segment behaved as functional or pseudogenic, an earlier analysis of some 600 of the donors relied on high-throughput TCR beta sequencing. Class I and class II HLA loci were covered by the typing at four-digit resolution. All discovery cohort repertoires had been generated on a single sequencing platform. The study combined high-throughput TCR immunosequencing, statistical association of individual TCRs with disease status, and machine learning to predict cytomegalovirus infection status. Of the roughly 400 genotyped donors, approximately 83% fell in the genetic ancestry cluster associated with self-reported Caucasian donors. In a later genetic analysis, genome-wide SNP genotypes for about 65% of the roughly 670 donors were used, and that subset was treated as a discovery cohort. A later analysis re-examined previously published TCR beta repertoires from about 670 donors and added high-resolution HLA genotyping to investigate patterns of TCR occurrence. Typing coverage differed by locus: A, B, C, DRB1 and DQB1 were typed in roughly 620-630 donors, DQA1 in about 560, DPA1 in over 600, and DPB1 in approximately 450.

Study-wide conclusions, independent of this receptor: A further reported finding was that TCR beta sequences accurately predicted the HLA-A and HLA-B alleles for most subjects in the first cohort. The study gave a list of some 150 TCR beta chains associated with cytomegalovirus. Correlated functional status among segregating V segments might be attributable to linkage disequilibrium, but an unknown experimental factor could not be ruled out. A later analysis found that TCR association rates varied across HLA loci, with DRB1 alleles showing the most associated TCRs and HLA-C alleles the fewest. The presence/absence analyses assumed that sequencing depth was roughly uniform across donors, and that assumption may not be true. It was suggested by the authors that the approach could potentially be generalized to other disease states and immunological phenotypes. An association between a missense DCLRE1C variant and V-gene and J-gene trimming of TCR beta chains was found in a later genetic analysis and replicated in an independent cohort. While some public TCRs were present in many individuals, most TCR sequences turned up only very rarely across donors. Cytomegalovirus status was reported to be diagnosed by the classifier with high specificity and sensitivity in both the original and validation cohorts. Assigning TCR associations to individual alleles was difficult when HLA alleles, especially DR and DQ, strongly co-occurred. A later analysis found that most CMV-associated TCR beta chains appeared HLA-restricted, with HLA associations seemingly driven largely by CMV exposure. A later genetic analysis reported fewer N-insertions in productive TCRs among donors in an Asian-associated ancestry cluster than the roughly 620-donor mean. In vitro tests confirmed that a few of the cytomegalovirus-associated TCR beta chains recognize cytomegalovirus antigens. Around 16 rarely observed V segments, including chromosome 9 orphons, were excluded from the earlier analysis of about 610 of the donors because counts were too low. In a later analysis, HLA-associated TCR beta chains were found to be more clonally expanded and to have lower generation probabilities than equally common non-associated chains. Several of the top co-occurrence clusters appeared to be linked to parvovirus B19, influenza, CMV and Epstein-Barr virus, according to a later analysis. An earlier analysis of approximately 500 of the donors showed that most TCR beta V segments appeared in productive rearrangements either about 87% or about 30% of the time, which broadly matched IMGT annotations. In a later analysis, some 18,000 TCR beta sequences were associated with specific HLA alleles at a false discovery rate of 0.05. The cohort was sequenced for TCR beta chains only, and without alpha or paired-chain data the features that could be detected were limited. The only immune exposure information available for the cohort was CMV serostatus. Because HLA typing was missing for some donors at each locus, association tests included only the typed subset. Some IMGT-functional V segments, including TRBV6-2 and TRBV6-3, could not be told apart with the 87-base-pair reads, so those segments were excluded. A group of highly shared sequence variants was considered likely to be a technical artifact of the sequencing pipeline.

The library was produced with the immunoSEQ multiplex PCR assay. For the multiplex PCR, a mixture combining 60 forward primers for TCR Vbeta segments and 13 reverse primers for TCR Jbeta segments was used. Amplification of the CDR3 region of rearranged TCR beta genes was performed with a multiplex PCR assay on genomic DNA. On the Illumina HiSeq System, the amplified TCR beta libraries were sequenced as 87-base-pair reads. For the original study's pipeline: A later analysis tallied around 87 million unique TCR beta chains across the 666 repertoires, and around 9.9 million of those chains were shared by two or more donors. To remove PCR and sequencing errors, raw reads were error-corrected and collapsed into unique sequences using a nearest-neighbor algorithm that merged closely related sequences. Alignment of CDR3 sequences to IMGT reference sequences was used to assign V, D and J gene segments. Each retained sequence needed at least a six-nucleotide match to both a V gene segment and a J gene segment. Rearrangements were classified as productive when the CDR3 lacked stop codons and remained in frame with V and J, and all other rearrangements were classified as non-productive. Following IMGT convention, CDR3 was defined as the stretch from the second conserved V-encoded cysteine up to the conserved J-encoded phenylalanine. In an earlier analysis of some 550 of the donors, sequences lacking an unambiguous match to a single V gene segment were excluded. In an earlier analysis of approximately 590 of the donors, a V segment was called functional when productive rearrangements were above 56.7%, and segregating when the standard deviation between donors exceeded 5%. A statistical classification framework was built for diagnosing cytomegalovirus status from the catalog of TCR beta chain sequences. V and J gene assignment, in a later analysis, came from comparing TCR nucleotide sequences with IMGT/GENE-DB human TR gene sequences. Using the TCRdist pipeline, a later analysis assigned CDR3 sequences along with most-parsimonious VDJ recombination scenarios. A later analysis defined each TCR beta chain by its CDR3 amino acid sequence plus V-gene family, and excluded reads lacking a unique V-gene family. To address suspected cross-contamination and a sequencing artifact, a later analysis removed around 600 highly shared, low-generation-probability nucleotide sequences. A later analysis calculated a clonal expansion index for each public chain from normalized within-repertoire ranks of inferred template counts. In a later analysis, generation probabilities were computed with a VDJ recombination model fitted to out-of-frame rearrangements, and the resulting probabilities were checked against IGoR. In a later analysis, hypergeometric tests were used to score TCR-TCR, TCR-HLA and TCR-CMV co-occurrence, with a repertoire-size bias correction applied to TCR pairs. False discovery rates were estimated in a later analysis by permuting HLA or CMV assignments 20 times. In a later analysis, co-occurring TCRs were grouped using DBSCAN, and TCRdist sequence similarity was added for clustering within HLA-allele-positive subsets. Repertoires with fewer than 30,000 or more than 120,000 public chains, plus five repertoires with anomalous nucleotide sharing, were excluded from co-occurrence clustering. In TCRdb, the immuneACCESS table is reduced to in-frame sequences with V and J assigned. These tables do not hold every clone; where another copy was compared, an unresolved V gene accounts for under half, and the others remain unexplained. V and J calls and clone size follow that table, whereas D and trimming were derived from the DNA. For this sample there are 80,000 to 100,000 clones; about 67% appear just once. Of the sample, around 15% falls within the top ten clones.

As concerns this clone: Its specific antigen is unknown. No base-level quality is on record; no much larger clone is a single base apart.

Deletion took 1 base off V and 5 bases off J, with a span of 12 bases between the germline ends. As encoded in the germline V gene, CDR1 is LGHNA while CDR2 is YSLEER. The CDR3 covers 16 residues, taking in both the cysteine and the phenylalanine. This entry keeps only the CDR3 DNA: 48 bases, framed from base 1. In total, 630 or so healthy bone marrow donors made up the cohort. All cohort members were sampled while nominally healthy, although unrecorded immune exposures were likely present. The donor was CMV seropositive and belonged to the group of about 290 seropositive cohort members. A peripheral blood sample was provided by each donor, and peripheral blood mononuclear cells were used for TCR beta sequencing. The Qiagen DNeasy Blood Extraction Kit was used to extract genomic DNA from the blood cell samples.

This sequence was found in a woman younger than 35 in good health and CMV-seropositive. Sequenced: PBMCs. The V gene is TRBV4-3 and the J gene is TRBJ1-6, and the D gene may be TRBD1, 5 bases matching. DNA sequence: TGCGCCAGCAGCCAAGCCCGGACAACGGATAATTCACCCCTCCACTTT. Its protein product is CASSQARTTDNSPLHF.